Below, one T cell receptor beta chain is given with its context. Antigen: not known. The data are from a study of human T cells and chemical hapten exposure. Overall study results and limits: There were significantly more large CDR3 similarity clusters among expanded TCRs than among controls.

The time point denotes: patch test 2, 6 weeks after DPC sensitization. Specified treatment: therapeutic diphenylcyclopropenone sensitization with weekly scalp DPC. Study processing details: TCR counts had a median of approximately 96,000 per sample and spanned roughly 20,000 to 690,600. A single record per CDR3 protein comes from TCRdb applying MiXCR to the RACE reads. The V and J calls were determined by TCRdb, not by the authors. In the table there are approximately 84,000 distinct CDR3 sequences, about 10% of which are singletons. The trim removed 6 bases at V and 7 bases at J, leaving 6 bases unmatched. The CDR3 is made up of 13 amino acids. Per the germline V gene, CDR1 is MDHEN and CDR2 is SYDVKM.

The input for sequencing was whole blood, taken in connection with sensitization to the hapten diphenylcyclopropenone (DPC). This receptor was taken from a woman in her thirties with alopecia areata. Some clones in this sample may be carry-over from other donors' samples. The chain combines TRBV28 with TRBJ2-1, with 7 bases that match TRBD2. CDR3 nucleotide sequence: TGTGCCAGCAGAGCCGGGACTACGAATGAGCAGTTCTTC. Amino acid sequence: CASRAGTTNEQFF.